Detailed here is one T cell receptor (beta chain). Its antigen is still unknown. No base-level quality is on record; no much larger clone is a single base apart. Each collaborating institution followed its own protocols to collect whole blood in K2EDTA tubes. For TCRbeta analysis, collaborators shipped samples in one of three forms: frozen whole blood, isolated PBMCs, or DNA extracted from either of those sample types. The immunoSEQ Assay, a bias-controlled multiplex PCR, was used to amplify TCRbeta CDR3 regions from genomic DNA. Per the original workflow: Nucleated cell counts per sample were estimated from amplification of reference gene primers within the assay. Sequence reads were collapsed and filtered to measure the absolute abundance of every unique TCRbeta CDR3 rearrangement. Productive Simpson clonality was computed per sample as the square root of Simpson's diversity index over productive rearrangements. The table comes from immuneACCESS by way of TCRdb, which keeps in-frame sequences with V and J called. Part of the clones is missing from these tables; in studies checked, under half for an unresolved V gene and the rest for unknown reasons. Clonal size and the V and J genes are those of that table, whereas D and trimming came from the DNA. This sample gives fewer than 150,000 clones in total; around 87% of them show up just once. Roughly 4% of the sample lies in the top ten.

These data come from a study of blood T cell repertoires in COVID-19 (dated by TCRdb to about 2020). With respect to the entire study: Collaborator samples came from the United States, Italy and Spain and covered acute and convalescent phases of COVID-19. The material from the prospective study consisted of cDNA or gDNA derived from T cells, B-cell-depleted T cells, or PBMCs. The dataset comprised deeply sampled blood TCRbeta repertoires from subjects exposed to, actively infected with, or recovered from COVID-19. A freely available public database, intended as a resource for researchers studying the immune response to SARS-CoV-2, is where the repertoires were released. The samples were drawn from the first 160 participants of the ongoing ImmuneRACE study and from over 950 subjects provided by 6 global collaborators. Nearly every sample came with metadata listing a de-identified subject ID, COVID-19 status, age in years and sex. HLA class I and class II types, where available, came from metadata supplied by the sample provider rather than from assay-based typing. Study-wide findings and limitations: Clinical and demographic metadata were provided uncurated, with the amount varying by source and participant.

Taken from the germline V gene, the CDR1 and CDR2 loops are MNHEY and SVGAGI. The CDR3 sequence holds 15 residues, the cysteine and phenylalanine included. Of the read, only the CDR3 DNA is kept; its 45 bases are in frame from base 1. At the junction V is shortened by 7 bases and J by 1 base, with 14 bases in between. Material for sequencing was peripheral blood. This clonotype was sampled from a middle-aged woman with acute or convalescent COVID-19. Recombination linked TRBV6-5 to TRBJ1-5, with the D gene not confidently named. CDR3 loop: CASMALGGSNQPQHF. The nucleotide sequence is given as TGTGCCAGCATGGCCCTCGGCGGGAGCAATCAGCCCCAGCATTTT.